The 20 T cell receptor beta chains presented below share a single source sample, sequenced in a study of Graves' ophthalmopathy and Graves' hyperthyroidism. Amplified TCR beta CDR3 regions were obtained using RNA transcripts as template. RT-PCR was first run with HTBI primers, then multiplex PCR in a second round. TCRdb itself ran the multiplex PCR reads through MiXCR, one entry per CDR3 protein. In the table there are 350,000 to 450,000 distinct CDR3 sequences, 20% to 25% of which are singletons. Sequenced input: peripheral blood. The receptors were sampled from a woman between 18 and 30 years old with stable Graves' hyperthyroidism.

This clonotype came up many times. The chain joins TRBV30 to TRBJ2-2; D is unresolved. V was shortened by 0 bases and J by 8 bases, with 10 bases between the two germline ends. The germline CDR1 and CDR2 sequences are GTSNPN and SVGIG (reference sequence). CDR3 length equals 13 residues. CDR3 protein: CAWSVMESGELFF. The DNA for the CDR3 is TGTGCCTGGAGTGTAATGGAGTCGGGGGAGCTGTTTTTT.

This clonotype has only a few counts. The J gene is TRBJ1-1, the V gene TRBV30, with D possibly matching TRBD1 (6 bases). V lost 3 bases to trimming and J lost 1 base, with 9 bases between them. Germline CDR1 and CDR2: GTSNPN and SVGIG (reference sequence). This CDR3 is built from 13 residues. The CDR3 nucleotides read TGTGCCTGGAGCCGGACAGCGAACACTGAAGCTTTCTTT. Protein product: CAWSRTANTEAFF.

The chain uses TRBV27 and TRBJ2-7; no clear D gene. The germline V gene encodes CDR1 MNHEY and CDR2 SMNVEV (reference sequence). This CDR3 contains 11 residues. V lost 11 bases, J lost 0 bases, and 8 bases lay in between. The CDR3 sequence: CAGTYSYEQYF. The DNA for the CDR3 is TGTGCCGGCACCTACTCCTACGAGCAGTACTTC.

With regard to this clonotype: A much bigger clone sits one base away, suggesting this may be a read error. The chain links TRBV13 to TRBJ2-5; weak D call: TRBD2 (5 bases). This CDR3 has 13 residues. Germline V gives CDR1 PRHDT, CDR2 FYEKMQ (reference sequence). The CDR3 region has the DNA TGTGCCAGCAGCGTCGGACTGGGCGAGACCGAGTACTTC. This encodes CASSVGLGETEYF.

The V call is TRBV7-2, the J call TRBJ1-2, with 7 bases fitting TRBD1. The CDR3 is 14 amino acids. The ends lost 4 bases at V and 4 bases at J; junction bases unmatched: 6. CDR1 and CDR2 (germline): SGHTA, FQGNSA. The CDR3 region is CASSYRGEGYGYTF. In DNA form, the CDR3 reads TGTGCCAGCAGCTACAGGGGAGAGGGCTATGGCTACACCTTC.

This clonotype appeared many times. The V and J genes are TRBV10-3 and TRBJ2-5, with 12 bases fitting TRBD2. Germline-derived CDR1 and CDR2 are ENHRY and SYGVKD. The CDR3 totals 18 residues. V lost 6 bases and J lost 0; bases outside the gene matches: 11. CDR3 region: CAIRQASGLAGNQETQYF. CDR3 coding DNA: TGTGCCATCAGGCAAGCCTCGGGACTAGCGGGCAACCAAGAGACCCAGTACTTC.

This clonotype occurred many times. The rearrangement links TRBV6-5 to TRBJ2-5, with D maybe TRBD2 (6 bases). Germline loops: CDR1 MNHEY, CDR2 SVGAGI. This CDR3 has 15 residues. V was trimmed by 0 bases and J by 4 bases, leaving 12 bases between them. CDR3 DNA: TGTGCCAGCAGTTACTCGAGGCGAGCGGGAGAGACCCAGTACTTC. It yields the protein CASSYSRRAGETQYF.

The chain employs TRBV7-8 and TRBJ2-7; 9 nucleotides align to TRBD2. CDR1 and CDR2 (germline): SGHVS, FQNEAQ. J gave up 2 bases and V 8 bases, and 4 bases lay outside the gene matches. This CDR3 is 13 amino acids long. The CDR3 region is CASLLAGTYEQYF. The CDR3, as DNA: TGTGCCAGCCTTCTAGCGGGAACCTACGAGCAGTACTTC.

The V call is TRBV12-3 or TRBV12-4, the J call TRBJ1-1; 8 bases agree with TRBD1. The CDR3 spans 13 residues. V lost 6 bases, J lost 5 bases, and 5 bases stayed unmatched. In DNA form, the CDR3 reads TGTGCCAGCAGGGAGACAGGGGTGACTGAAGCTTTCTTT. Its translation: CASRETGVTEAFF.

About this clonotype: A much more abundant neighbour one base away suggests this may be a read error. The rearrangement joins TRBV6-2 or TRBV6-3 to TRBJ2-4, with D perhaps matching TRBD2 (5 bases). CDR3 length: 15 residues. Per the germline V gene, CDR1 is MNHEY and CDR2 is SVGEGT. CDR3 DNA: TGTACCAGCAGTTCCCGGACTTTTCGGGGTGAAATGGTGTACTTC. Protein product: CTSSSRTFRGEMVYF.

There are many counts of this clonotype. CDR3 DNA sequence: TGTGCCAGCAGCCAAGAGGGGCAGGGACTTCTAGACGAGCAGTACTTC. This sequence encodes CASSQEGQGLLDEQYF. The J gene is TRBJ2-7, the V gene TRBV4-2; tentatively, D is TRBD2 (6 bases). CDR1 is LGHNA, CDR2 YNFKEQ, per germline. Trimming took 0 bases from V and 5 from J, leaving 17 bases between them. This CDR3 spans 16 amino acids.

V is TRBV2 and J is TRBJ2-5; D is possibly TRBD1 (5 bases). The CDR3 consists of 18 residues. Germline V CDR1 and CDR2: SNHLY, FYNNEI. The V end lost 2 bases, the J end lost 5 bases, and 24 bases lay between the germline ends. The CDR3 nucleotides are TGTGCCAGCAGTGAACCTTCCAGGGATGTCCCTAACAGCGAGACCCAGTACTTC. Its translation: CASSEPSRDVPNSETQYF.

This clonotype was counted ten times or more. This CDR3 is CAWSHRGRNYGYTF. The CDR3, as DNA: TGTGCCTGGAGTCACAGGGGTCGTAACTATGGCTACACCTTC. The chain recombines TRBV30 with TRBJ1-2; TRBD1 matches at 7 bases. Trimming took 2 bases from V and 1 from J; bases not matched to a gene: 4. Germline CDR1 is GTSNPN and CDR2 is SVGIG (reference sequence). The CDR3 contains 14 residues.

This clonotype was observed at least ten times. This chain connects TRBV20-1 to TRBJ2-7; D gene ambiguous. With 0 bases removed from V and 3 bases from J, the gap between germline ends came to 12 bases. The CDR3 has 14 residues. Germline CDR1 and CDR2: DFQATT and SNEGSKA (reference sequence). The DNA for the CDR3 is TGCAGTGCTAGAGATCTGGAAGGAGTCTACGAGCAGTACTTC. Amino acid sequence: CSARDLEGVYEQYF.

V is TRBV6-1 and J is TRBJ1-3; TRBD1 matches at 10 bases. Germline V lookup: CDR1 MNHNS, CDR2 SASEGT. Losses at the gene ends were 5 bases for V and 0 bases for J; bases not matched to a gene: 7. This CDR3 is built from 17 residues. DNA of the CDR3: TGTGCCAGCAGTCAGGCCGGGACAGGGGCCTCTGGAAACACCATATATTTT. Its translation: CASSQAGTGASGNTIYF.

V usage is TRBV12-3 or TRBV12-4 and J usage is TRBJ1-6; TRBD1 aligns across 7 bases. Trimming took 6 bases from V and 6 from J; bases not matched to a gene: 8. The CDR3 consists of 15 residues. The chain's CDR3 is CASSLQTGSNSPLHF. In nucleotides, the CDR3 is TGTGCCAGCAGCCTCCAGACAGGGAGTAATTCACCCCTCCACTTT.

This clonotype was observed at least ten times. This may be a read error: a much more frequent sequence differs by one nucleotide. V is TRBV11-2 and J is TRBJ1-2; 7 bases match TRBD1. CDR1 and CDR2 (germline): SGHAT, FQNNGV. The trim removed 8 bases at V and 4 bases at J, leaving 13 bases unmatched. The CDR3 is 15 amino acids. CDR3 DNA sequence: TGTGCCAGCGGCGACGGGGACAGAGTATTCTATGGCTACACCTTC. It specifies CASGDGDRVFYGYTF.

There are many counts of this clonotype. A much larger clone differs by one base, so this may be a read error. This chain connects TRBV6-5 to TRBJ1-2; D is unclear. The CDR3 covers 12 residues. Trimming took off 7 bases at V and 2 bases at J, with 8 bases between the two ends. In germline, CDR1 is MNHEY, CDR2 SVGAGI. CDR3 in DNA: TGTGCCAGCATGGGAGGGAACTATGGCTACACCTTC. It yields the protein CASMGGNYGYTF.

The V gene is TRBV19, the J gene TRBJ2-7; a possible D gene is TRBD2 (5 bases). The ends were cut back, 1 base at V and 0 bases at J, with 10 bases in the middle. CDR1 is LNHDA, CDR2 SQIVND, per germline (reference sequence). This CDR3 spans 15 amino acids. The CDR3 nucleotides are TGTGCCAGTAGTATAGCACGGGGATCCTCCTACGAGCAGTACTTC. It yields the protein CASSIARGSSYEQYF. The full variable domain, completed using reference TRBV19 and TRBJ2-7, is DGGITQSPKYLFRKEGQNVTLSCEQNLNHDAMYWYRQDPGQGLRLIYYSQIVNDFQKGDIAEGYSVSREKKESFPLTVTSAQKNPTAFYLCASSIARGSSYEQYFGPGTRLTVT.

This clonotype was picked up many times. The chain has TRBV12-3 or TRBV12-4 and TRBJ2-5; 7 bases fit TRBD1. There are 14 residues in the CDR3. Trimming took 5 bases from V and 2 from J; bases not matched to a gene: 5. As DNA, the CDR3 is TGTGCCAGCAGTCAGGGACAGTGGCAAGAGACCCAGTACTTC. Translating gives CASSQGQWQETQYF.